Listed here are 19 T cell receptor beta chains from one sample, sequenced in a study of T cells in Graves' hyperthyroidism and ophthalmopathy. There were TCR beta CDR3 regions amplified from RNA transcripts. A first-round RT-PCR of the TCR CDR3 used the HTBI primer set. TCRdb redid the calling of the multiplex PCR reads with MiXCR, one entry per CDR3 protein. The sample records fewer than 400,000 distinct CDR3 sequences, roughly 25% being singletons. Sequencing input: blood. Receptors were obtained from a man in his forties or fifties with Graves' hyperthyroidism.

This clonotype was picked up many times. The chain is built from TRBV20-1 and TRBJ2-3, with TRBD2 as a possible D gene (6 bases). The CDR3 runs to 15 residues. V was shortened by 1 base and J by 10 bases, with 21 bases between the two germline ends. Germline CDR1 is DFQATT and CDR2 is SNEGSKA (reference sequence). The CDR3 DNA reads as TGCAGTGCTAGAGTGGCGGGATCCGTAAGGCTTGCGCAGTATTTT. Protein sequence: CSARVAGSVRLAQYF.

This clonotype was recorded many times. The chain carries TRBV12-3 or TRBV12-4 and TRBJ2-3, with D unresolved. The V and J ends lost 6 bases and 2 bases respectively, with 9 bases between them. The CDR3 loop spans 13 amino acids. The CDR3 DNA is TGTGCCAGCAGCCATACCCCCACAGATACGCAGTATTTT. Protein product: CASSHTPTDTQYF.

In this sample, this clonotype turned up many times. This chain joins TRBV27 and TRBJ2-7, with 11 bases fitting TRBD1. Losses at the gene ends were 6 bases for V and 2 bases for J; bases not matched to a gene: 6. The CDR3 consists of 15 residues. Looked up from germline, CDR1 is MNHEY and CDR2 is SMNVEV (reference sequence). The CDR3 DNA is TGTGCCAGCAGCCAACTGGGACAGGGGGCCTACGAGCAGTACTTC. Translation gives CASSQLGQGAYEQYF.

The chain is built from TRBV12-3 or TRBV12-4 and TRBJ2-2; TRBD2 matches 10 bases. Unmatched junction bases numbered 4, after V lost 4 bases and J lost 5 bases. The length of the CDR3 is 15 residues. Here the CDR3 DNA reads TGTGCCAGCAGTTGGGGGGGACTAGCGACCGGGGAGCTGTTTTTT. Its translation: CASSWGGLATGELFF.

J is TRBJ1-6 and V is TRBV14; no reliable D call. V was clipped by 0 bases and J by 10 bases, with 10 bases between them. This CDR3 comprises 14 residues. CDR1 and CDR2 (germline): SGHDN, FVKESK. As DNA, the CDR3 is TGTGCCAGCAGCCAAGAATCATCTGGCTCACCCCTCCACTTT. Encoded protein: CASSQESSGSPLHF.

The chain links TRBV24-1 to TRBJ1-2; D may be TRBD1 (5 bases). The CDR3 contains 21 residues. The germline V gene encodes CDR1 KGHDR and CDR2 SFDVKD. The ends were cut back, 3 bases at V and 3 bases at J, with 31 bases in the middle. The chain's CDR3 is CATSDARDRGPLREMHYGYTF. In DNA form, the CDR3 reads TGTGCCACCAGTGATGCCCGGGACCGCGGACCTCTACGAGAGATGCACTATGGCTACACCTTC.

This clonotype came up a few times. This sequence joins TRBV4-1 and TRBJ1-1; maybe TRBD1 (5 bases). V gave up 2 bases and J gave up 3 bases, with 16 bases separating them. This CDR3 comprises 16 residues. Germline CDR1 and CDR2: MGHRA and YSYEKL. The CDR3 nucleotides are TGCGCCAGCAGCCAAACCCCCCCGTCAGGGTACACTGAAGCTTTCTTT. It encodes CASSQTPPSGYTEAFF.

At least ten counts were recorded for this clonotype. The V call is TRBV2, the J call TRBJ1-2, with D perhaps TRBD1 (6 bases). The germline V gene has CDR1 SNHLY and CDR2 FYNNEI. The CDR3 runs to 14 residues. The germline V and J ends were trimmed by 8 bases and 7 bases, with 20 bases remaining between them. CDR3 amino acids: CASEVAGVRFGYTF. DNA of the CDR3: TGTGCCAGCGAGGTTGCAGGGGTTAGGTTTGGCTACACCTTC.

This clonotype showed up just a few times. The chain has TRBV11-3 and TRBJ2-3, with 14 positions matching TRBD2. The CDR3 sequence is 18 residues long. The trim removed 3 bases at V and 4 bases at J, leaving 9 bases unmatched. CDR1 SGHNT and CDR2 YENEEA come from the germline V gene. CDR3 nucleotide sequence: TGTGCCAGCAGCTTCGGGACTAGCGGGAGAGGTCGGCCAGATACGCAGTATTTT. Protein product: CASSFGTSGRGRPDTQYF.

The CDR3 DNA follows: TGTGCCAGCAGGGGGTTACAGGGATCCTACAATGAGCAGTTCTTC. Its translation is CASRGLQGSYNEQFF. The J gene is TRBJ2-1, the V gene TRBV28; TRBD1 is a possible D gene (6 bases). V was pared by 6 bases and J by 1 base, with 13 bases between. This CDR3 spans 15 amino acids. Germline V gives CDR1 MDHEN, CDR2 SYDVKM.

The chain carries TRBV5-1 and TRBJ1-5, with D perhaps TRBD1 (6 bases). V was clipped by 4 bases and J by 0 bases, with 14 bases between them. Looked up from germline, CDR1 is SGHRS and CDR2 is YFSETQ. The CDR3 totals 16 residues. CDR3 nucleotide sequence: TGCGCCAGCAGCGTAGGGGACACCTATAGCAATCAGCCCCAGCATTTT. Amino acids: CASSVGDTYSNQPQHF.

This clonotype appeared many times. This chain uses TRBV12-3 or TRBV12-4 with TRBJ1-1, with 7 bases identical to TRBD1. V gave up 2 bases and J gave up 4 bases; unmatched junction bases: 4. CDR3 length: 14 residues. CDR3 amino acids: CASSLKGAVTEAFF. The CDR3 DNA sequence: TGTGCCAGCAGTTTAAAGGGGGCGGTCACTGAAGCTTTCTTT.

This clonotype came up a few times. This sequence joins TRBV6-1 and TRBJ1-5; 8 bases fit TRBD1. The germline V gene encodes CDR1 MNHNS and CDR2 SASEGT. With V trimmed by 6 bases and J by 4 bases, 2 bases remained unmatched. This CDR3 is built from 13 residues. For the CDR3, the DNA is TGTGCCAGCAGGAGACAGGGGAATCAGCCCCAGCATTTT. Its protein product is CASRRQGNQPQHF.

The sample holds a few counts of this clonotype. This chain's CDR3 is CASSGTGAAKETQYF. In DNA, the CDR3 is TGTGCCAGTAGTGGAACAGGGGCAGCCAAAGAGACCCAGTACTTC. This chain links TRBV19 with TRBJ2-5; 7 bases align to TRBD1. Trimming cost V 5 bases and J 3 bases; bases outside gene matches: 9. CDR3 size: 15 residues. CDR1 and CDR2 (germline): LNHDA, SQIVND (reference sequence).

The sample holds many counts of this clonotype. The chain employs TRBV29-1 and TRBJ2-7; D is perhaps TRBD2 (6 bases). V shed 4 bases and J shed 5 bases, with 18 bases lying between them. Germline lookup yields CDR1 SQVTM and CDR2 ANQGSEA. The CDR3 length is 14 residues. The CDR3 DNA sequence: TGCAGCGTTGGTGAGGGAGGTCGTTTAGACGAGCAGTACTTC. It yields the protein CSVGEGGRLDEQYF.

This clonotype has only a few counts. The J gene is TRBJ2-1, the V gene TRBV3-1; D unresolved. The V and J ends lost 1 base and 9 bases respectively, with 19 bases between them. The germline V gene has CDR1 LGHDT and CDR2 YNNKEL (reference sequence). CDR3 length equals 16 residues. The CDR3: CASSQGKRYPQFEQFF. CDR3 in DNA: TGTGCCAGCAGCCAAGGGAAACGGTACCCGCAATTTGAGCAGTTCTTC.

This clonotype was seen repeatedly, ten times or more. The gene calls are TRBV12-3 or TRBV12-4 and TRBJ2-3, with no clear D. The germline V and J ends were trimmed by 6 bases and 5 bases, with 9 bases remaining between them. This CDR3 contains 12 residues. The CDR3 region is CASSPHQDTQYF. In nucleotides, the CDR3 is TGTGCCAGCAGCCCACACCAAGATACGCAGTATTTT.

This clonotype showed up just a few times. The chain has TRBV30 and TRBJ1-1; D possibly corresponds to TRBD1 (5 bases). Germline V CDR1 and CDR2: GTSNPN, SVGIG (reference sequence). V gave up 4 bases and J gave up 0 bases, with 12 bases separating them. CDR3 length: 14 residues. DNA for the CDR3: TGTGCCTGGACCGCGGGGCGTATGAACACTGAAGCTTTCTTT. Its translation is CAWTAGRMNTEAFF.

Many counts were recorded for this clonotype. V is TRBV28 and J is TRBJ2-3; 8 positions agree with TRBD2. Germline CDR1 and CDR2: MDHEN and SYDVKM. With V trimmed by 6 bases and J by 4 bases, 6 bases remained unmatched. CDR3 length: 14 residues. CDR3 protein: CASRAGGRPDTQYF. The CDR3 coding sequence is TGTGCCAGCAGGGCGGGAGGCCGCCCAGATACGCAGTATTTT.